What follows are 5 T cell receptor beta chains derived from one specimen sequenced in a study of shared clonotypes between healthy human individuals. Assay used: immunoSEQ multiplex PCR; TCRdb lists only in-frame clones, some missing. The sample contains some 2.1 million clones, 95% of which appear only once. The sequencing sample was made of naive CD4+ T cells sorted from blood. Subset: CD45RA+ positively selected. These TCRs come from a man aged 18-30 years in good health.

This clone was detected only once. The gene calls are TRBV5-1 and TRBJ2-7; D could derive from TRBD1 or TRBD2 (6 bases each). V lost 1 base and J 2 bases, leaving 10 bases between the germline ends. The CDR3 length is 14 residues. Germline V gene sequence: CDR1 SGHRS, CDR2 YFSETQ. In DNA, the CDR3 is TGCGCCAGCAGCTTGTTAGGGGGGCCCTACGAGCAGTACTTC. Its protein is CASSLLGGPYEQYF.

The CDR3 DNA reads TGTGCCAGTAGTTTTCCCCAAAACTTTAACTACGAGCAGTACTTC. Its translation: CASSFPQNFNYEQYF. The genes are TRBV19 and TRBJ2-7; D gene unclear. The length of the CDR3 is 15 residues. Trimming pared 5 bases from V and 3 bases from J, leaving 17 bases between. CDR1 is LNHDA, CDR2 SQIVND, per germline (reference sequence).

Details on this clone: The same CDR3 is also encoded by other DNA sequences in this sample. This rearrangement joins TRBV11-2 to TRBJ2-3; TRBD2 matches 10 bases. The CDR3 consists of 15 residues. CDR1 and CDR2 (germline): SGHAT, FQNNGV. The junction had 4 bases not matched to a gene; V was cut back by 5 bases and J by 2 bases. CDR3 DNA: TGTGCCAGCAGCCTCGGACTAGCGGTCACAGATACGCAGTATTTT. Translation gives CASSLGLAVTDTQYF.

Comments on this clone: In the same sample, other DNA sequences code for this CDR3. The rearrangement joins TRBV6-6 to TRBJ2-7; 8 bases agree with TRBD1. V gave up 6 bases and J gave up 4 bases; unmatched junction bases: 8. Looked up from germline, CDR1 is MNHNY and CDR2 is SVGAGI (reference sequence). The CDR3 has 14 amino acids. This CDR3 reads CASSPGQGRYEQYF. The CDR3 DNA sequence: TGTGCCAGCAGCCCAGGACAGGGACGGTACGAGCAGTACTTC.

V is TRBV7-3 and J is TRBJ2-7; 7 nucleotides align to TRBD1. Germline V gene lookup returns CDR1 SGHTA and CDR2 FQGTGA. Trimming removed 3 bases from V and 7 bases from J; junction bases left unmatched: 9. This CDR3 comprises 14 residues. The CDR3 nucleotides read TGTGCCAGCAGCTTGGACAGGACGACTCCTGAGCAGTACTTC. This gives the protein CASSLDRTTPEQYF. The full variable domain, rest sourced from reference TRBV7-3 and TRBJ2-7, is GAGVSQTPSNKVTEKGKYVELRCDPISGHTALYWYRQSLGQGPEFLIYFQGTGAADDSGLPNDRFFAVRPEGSVSTLKIQRTERGDSAVYLCASSLDRTTPEQYFGPGTRLTVT.